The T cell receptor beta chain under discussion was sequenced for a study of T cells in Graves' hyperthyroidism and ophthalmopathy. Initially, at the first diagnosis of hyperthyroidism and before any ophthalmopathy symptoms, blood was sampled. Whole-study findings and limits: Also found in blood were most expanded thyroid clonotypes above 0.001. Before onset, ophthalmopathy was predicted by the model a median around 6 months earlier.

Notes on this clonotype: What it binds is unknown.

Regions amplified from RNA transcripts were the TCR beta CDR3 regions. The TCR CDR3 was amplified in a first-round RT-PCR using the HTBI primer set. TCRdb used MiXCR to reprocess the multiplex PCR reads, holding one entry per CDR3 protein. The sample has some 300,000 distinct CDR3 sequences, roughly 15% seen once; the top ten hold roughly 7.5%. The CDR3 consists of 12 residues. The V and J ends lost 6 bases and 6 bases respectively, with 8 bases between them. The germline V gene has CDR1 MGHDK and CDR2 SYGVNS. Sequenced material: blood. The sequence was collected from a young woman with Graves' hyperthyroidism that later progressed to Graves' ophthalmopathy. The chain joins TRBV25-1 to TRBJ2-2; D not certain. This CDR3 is CASRVLSGELFF. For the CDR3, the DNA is TGTGCCAGCAGGGTATTGTCCGGGGAGCTGTTTTTT.